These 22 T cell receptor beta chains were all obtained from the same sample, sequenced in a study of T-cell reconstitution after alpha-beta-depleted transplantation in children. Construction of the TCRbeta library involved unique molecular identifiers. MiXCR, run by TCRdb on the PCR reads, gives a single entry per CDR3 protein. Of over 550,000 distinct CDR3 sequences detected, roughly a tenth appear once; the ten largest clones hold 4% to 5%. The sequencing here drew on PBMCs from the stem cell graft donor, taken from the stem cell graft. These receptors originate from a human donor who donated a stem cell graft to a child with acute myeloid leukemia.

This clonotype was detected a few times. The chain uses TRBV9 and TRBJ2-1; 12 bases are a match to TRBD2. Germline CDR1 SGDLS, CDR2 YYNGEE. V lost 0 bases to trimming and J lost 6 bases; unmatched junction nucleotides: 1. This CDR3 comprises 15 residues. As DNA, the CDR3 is TGTGCCAGCAGCGTAGGGACTAGCGGGGCCAATGAGCAGTTCTTC. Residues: CASSVGTSGANEQFF.

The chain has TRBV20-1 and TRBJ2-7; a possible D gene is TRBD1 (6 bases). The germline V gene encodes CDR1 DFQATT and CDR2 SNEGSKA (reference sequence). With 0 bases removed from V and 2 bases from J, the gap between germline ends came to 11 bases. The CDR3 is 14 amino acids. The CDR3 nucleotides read TGCAGTGCTAGAGATCTCAGGGGTCCCTACGAGCAGTACTTC. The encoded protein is CSARDLRGPYEQYF.

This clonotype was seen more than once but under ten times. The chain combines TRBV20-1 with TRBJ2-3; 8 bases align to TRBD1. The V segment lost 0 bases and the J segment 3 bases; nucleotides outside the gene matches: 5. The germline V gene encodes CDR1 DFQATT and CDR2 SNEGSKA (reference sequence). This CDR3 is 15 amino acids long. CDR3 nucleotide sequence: TGCAGTGCTAGAGATTACCAGGGGGCTACAGATACGCAGTATTTT. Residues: CSARDYQGATDTQYF.

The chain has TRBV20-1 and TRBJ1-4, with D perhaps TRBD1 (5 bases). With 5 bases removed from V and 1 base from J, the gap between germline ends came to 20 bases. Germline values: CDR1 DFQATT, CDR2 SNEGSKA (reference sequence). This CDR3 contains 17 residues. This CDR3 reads CSAPPPRGHVTNEKLFF. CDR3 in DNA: TGCAGTGCTCCCCCCCCCCGAGGACACGTAACTAATGAAAAACTGTTTTTT.

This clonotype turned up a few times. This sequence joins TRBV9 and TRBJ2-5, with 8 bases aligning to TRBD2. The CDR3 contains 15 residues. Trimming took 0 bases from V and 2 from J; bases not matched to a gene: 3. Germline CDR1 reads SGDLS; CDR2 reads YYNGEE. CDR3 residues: CASSVDSGKQETQYF. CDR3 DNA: TGTGCCAGCAGCGTAGATAGCGGGAAGCAAGAGACCCAGTACTTC.

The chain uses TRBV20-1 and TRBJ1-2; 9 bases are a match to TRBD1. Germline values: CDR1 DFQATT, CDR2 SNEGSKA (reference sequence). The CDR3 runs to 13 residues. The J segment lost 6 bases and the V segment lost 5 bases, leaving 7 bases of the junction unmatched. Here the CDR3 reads CSAASTGGNGYTF. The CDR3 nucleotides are TGCAGTGCTGCATCGACAGGGGGTAATGGCTACACCTTC.

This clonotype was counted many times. CDR3 amino acids: CASSLRGLAGYNEQFF. The CDR3 DNA reads TGTGCCAGCAGTTTGCGGGGACTAGCGGGATACAATGAGCAGTTCTTC. The chain recombines TRBV12-3 or TRBV12-4 with TRBJ2-1; the match to TRBD2 covers 13 bases. V trimming: 3 bases; J trimming: 4 bases; junction bases outside the gene matches: 3. The CDR3 contains 16 residues.

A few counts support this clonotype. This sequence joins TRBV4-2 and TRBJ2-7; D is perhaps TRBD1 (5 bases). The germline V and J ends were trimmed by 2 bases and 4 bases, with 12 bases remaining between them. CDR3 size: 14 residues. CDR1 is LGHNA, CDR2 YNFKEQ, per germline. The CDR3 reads CASSQQKGVYEQYF. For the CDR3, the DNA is TGTGCCAGCAGCCAACAAAAAGGGGTTTACGAGCAGTACTTC.

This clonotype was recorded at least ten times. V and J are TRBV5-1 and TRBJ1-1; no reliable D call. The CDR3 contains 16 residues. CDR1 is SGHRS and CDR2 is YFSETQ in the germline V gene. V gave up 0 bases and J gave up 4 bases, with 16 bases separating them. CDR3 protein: CASSLATTAVGTEAFF. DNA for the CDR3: TGCGCCAGCAGCTTGGCCACGACCGCGGTGGGCACTGAAGCTTTCTTT.

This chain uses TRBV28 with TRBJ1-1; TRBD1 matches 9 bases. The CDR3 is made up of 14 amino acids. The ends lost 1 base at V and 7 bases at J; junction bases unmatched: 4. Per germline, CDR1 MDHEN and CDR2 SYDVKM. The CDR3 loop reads CASSLSTGGGEAFF. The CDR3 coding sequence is TGTGCCAGCAGTTTATCTACAGGGGGCGGTGAAGCTTTCTTT.

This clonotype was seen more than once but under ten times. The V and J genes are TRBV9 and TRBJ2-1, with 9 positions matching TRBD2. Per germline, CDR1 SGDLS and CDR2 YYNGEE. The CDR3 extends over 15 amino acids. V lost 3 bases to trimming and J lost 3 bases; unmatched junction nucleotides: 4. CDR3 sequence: CASSANSGSYNEQFF. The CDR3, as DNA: TGTGCCAGCAGCGCGAATAGCGGGAGCTACAATGAGCAGTTCTTC.

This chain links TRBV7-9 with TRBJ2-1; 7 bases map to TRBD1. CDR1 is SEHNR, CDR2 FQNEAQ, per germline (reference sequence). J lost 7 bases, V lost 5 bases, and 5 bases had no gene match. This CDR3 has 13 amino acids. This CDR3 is CASSNQQGNEQFF. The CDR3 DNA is TGTGCCAGCAGCAACCAACAGGGGAATGAGCAGTTCTTC.

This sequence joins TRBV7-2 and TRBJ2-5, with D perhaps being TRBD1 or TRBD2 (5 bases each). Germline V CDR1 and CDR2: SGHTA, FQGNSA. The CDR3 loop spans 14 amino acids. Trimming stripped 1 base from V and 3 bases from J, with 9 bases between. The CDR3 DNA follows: TGTGCCAGCAGCTTAGAGGGACGAAAAGAGACCCAGTACTTC. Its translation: CASSLEGRKETQYF.

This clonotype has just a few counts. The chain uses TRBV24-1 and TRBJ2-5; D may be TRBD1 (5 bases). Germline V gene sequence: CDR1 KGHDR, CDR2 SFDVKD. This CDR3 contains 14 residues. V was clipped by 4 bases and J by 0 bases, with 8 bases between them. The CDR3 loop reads CATSDKDNQETQYF. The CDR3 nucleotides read TGTGCCACCAGTGACAAGGACAACCAAGAGACCCAGTACTTC.

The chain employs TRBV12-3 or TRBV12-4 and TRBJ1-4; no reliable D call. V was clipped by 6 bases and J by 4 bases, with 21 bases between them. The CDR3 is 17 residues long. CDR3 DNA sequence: TGTGCCAGCAGCCAGCGGACCGGATTCCGGGTTAATGAAAAACTGTTTTTT. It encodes CASSQRTGFRVNEKLFF.

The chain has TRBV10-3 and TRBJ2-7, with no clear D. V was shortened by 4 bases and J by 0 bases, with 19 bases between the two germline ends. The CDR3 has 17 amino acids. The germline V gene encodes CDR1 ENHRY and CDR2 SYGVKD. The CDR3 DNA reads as TGTGCCATCAGTGGAATCGACCCGGGCAGGCTCTCCTACGAGCAGTACTTC. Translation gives CAISGIDPGRLSYEQYF.

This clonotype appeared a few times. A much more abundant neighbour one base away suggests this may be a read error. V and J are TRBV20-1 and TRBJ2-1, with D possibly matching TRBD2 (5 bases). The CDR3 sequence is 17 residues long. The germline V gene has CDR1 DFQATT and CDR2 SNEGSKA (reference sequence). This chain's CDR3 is CSARGAELGKNYNEQLF. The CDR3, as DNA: TGCAGTGCTAGAGGTGCCGAACTAGGGAAAAACTACAATGAGCAGCTCTTC.

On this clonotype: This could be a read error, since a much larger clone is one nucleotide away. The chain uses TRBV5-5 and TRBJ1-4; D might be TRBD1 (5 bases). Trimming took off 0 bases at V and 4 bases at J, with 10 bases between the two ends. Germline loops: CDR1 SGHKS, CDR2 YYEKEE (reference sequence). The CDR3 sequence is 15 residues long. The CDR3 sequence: CASSLVGGNNEKLFF. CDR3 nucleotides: TGTGCCAGCAGCTTGGTCGGGGGGAATAATGAAAAACTGTTTTTT.

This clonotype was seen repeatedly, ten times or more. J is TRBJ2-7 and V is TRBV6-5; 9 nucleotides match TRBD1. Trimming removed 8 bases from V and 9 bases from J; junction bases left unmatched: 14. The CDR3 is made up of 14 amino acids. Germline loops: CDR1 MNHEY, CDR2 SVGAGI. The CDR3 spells CASVPSGQGRVQYF. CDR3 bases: TGTGCCAGCGTACCCTCGGGACAGGGAAGGGTGCAGTACTTC.

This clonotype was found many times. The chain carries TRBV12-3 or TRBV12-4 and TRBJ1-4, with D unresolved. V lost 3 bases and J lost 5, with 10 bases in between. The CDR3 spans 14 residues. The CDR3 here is CASSLWRANEKLFF. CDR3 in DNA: TGTGCCAGCAGTTTGTGGCGGGCGAATGAAAAACTGTTTTTT.

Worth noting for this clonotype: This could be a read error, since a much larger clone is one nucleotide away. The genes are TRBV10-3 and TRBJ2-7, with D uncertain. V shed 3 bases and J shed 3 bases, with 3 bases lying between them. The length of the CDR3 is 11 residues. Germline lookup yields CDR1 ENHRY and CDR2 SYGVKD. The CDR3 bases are TGTGCCATCAGTGACCTCTACGAGCAGTACTTC. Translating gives CAISDLYEQYF.

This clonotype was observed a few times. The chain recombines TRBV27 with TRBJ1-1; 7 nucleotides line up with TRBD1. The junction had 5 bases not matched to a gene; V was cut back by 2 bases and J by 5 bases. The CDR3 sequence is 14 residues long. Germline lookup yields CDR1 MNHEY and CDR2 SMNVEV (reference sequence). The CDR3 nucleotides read TGTGCCAGCAGTTTAGGGGTACAGGGGACTGAAGCTTTCTTT. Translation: CASSLGVQGTEAFF.